The entry below describes one T cell receptor (beta chain). Its antigen is as yet unknown. Using immunoSEQ multiplex PCR, the repertoire was profiled, and TCRdb retains in-frame clones only, with some absent. The table has around 29,000 clones, 87% seen once. This entry comes from a study of lymphopenia after photon versus proton radiotherapy. J was trimmed by 0 bases and V by 1 base; bases with no gene match: 4. Germline CDR1 reads SGHTA; CDR2 reads FQGNSA. The CDR3 sequence is 17 residues long. The study's findings and limits: Survival link was tested only in deceased patients; proton benefit remains a possibility. Post-nadir diversity loss with photons came from oligoclonal expansion, particularly CD8+ Temra cells. A bigger post-nadir fall in TCR diversity correlated inversely with survival time in deceased patients. Under photons, naive T cells and diversity fell while effector/memory populations rose.

This clonotype was sampled from a woman aged 55-75 years with cholangiocarcinoma. Some clones in this sample may be carry-over from other donors' samples. The sequencing here drew on peripheral blood, taken from a patient treated with proton-based radiotherapy. The rearrangement joins TRBV7-2 to TRBJ2-2; the match to TRBD2 covers 8 bases. Here the CDR3 reads CASSLVGGGTNTGELFF. The CDR3 DNA sequence: TGTGCCAGCAGCTTAGTTGGCGGGGGGACGAACACCGGGGAGCTGTTTTTT.